The 19 T cell receptor beta chains given below trace back to one sample, sequenced in a study of CD8 T cells in Susac syndrome. RNA was extracted with the RNeasy kit, and a quantity of roughly 0.5 to 1 ug was reverse transcribed using random hexamers. A single record per CDR3 protein comes from TCRdb applying MiXCR to the immunoSEQ multiplex PCR reads. The repertoire holds roughly 200,000 distinct CDR3 sequences, with 90% to 95% as singletons. Material: CD4+ T cells from PBMCs. The receptors originated from a human donor with Susac syndrome.

V usage is TRBV3-1 and J usage is TRBJ2-7; tentatively, D is TRBD2 (5 bases). CDR3 size: 12 residues. The germline V and J ends were trimmed by 1 base and 9 bases, with 10 bases remaining between them. Germline V gene sequence: CDR1 LGHDT, CDR2 YNNKEL (reference sequence). The DNA for the CDR3 is TGTGCCAGCAGCCAAGTGGGAGACTCGCAGTACTTC. This encodes CASSQVGDSQYF.

The chain is built from TRBV29-1 and TRBJ2-7, with 10 bases lining up with TRBD1. CDR3 length: 14 amino acids. CDR1 SQVTM and CDR2 ANQGSEA come from the germline V gene. J was trimmed by 5 bases and V by 7 bases; bases with no gene match: 11. CDR3 sequence: CSAAGVTGGNEQYF. In DNA form, the CDR3 reads TGCAGCGCGGCCGGGGTGACAGGGGGCAACGAGCAGTACTTC.

The genes are TRBV29-1 and TRBJ2-2; no clear D gene. The CDR3 is 13 amino acids. Trimming took 0 bases from V and 6 from J, leaving 8 bases between them. Germline assignment: CDR1 SQVTM and CDR2 ANQGSEA. The CDR3 is CSVEDQRPGELFF. The CDR3 DNA reads as TGCAGCGTTGAAGATCAAAGACCCGGGGAGCTGTTTTTT.

The CDR3 DNA reads TGTGCCAGCAGCTTAAATTCCGGGGAGACCCAGTACTTC. Protein: CASSLNSGETQYF. The chain carries TRBV11-2 and TRBJ2-5; no clear D. Germline CDR1 and CDR2: SGHAT and FQNNGV. Deletions cut 2 bases from V and 5 bases from J, with 9 bases between. There are 13 residues in the CDR3.

V gene TRBV3-1 combines with J gene TRBJ2-7; D is ambiguous. The CDR3 is 15 amino acids. Trimming cost V 4 bases and J 1 base, with 14 bases left between them. Germline V lookup: CDR1 LGHDT, CDR2 YNNKEL (reference sequence). The CDR3: CASSPTVSLSYEQYF. The CDR3 DNA reads TGTGCCAGCAGCCCGACTGTCTCCTTATCCTACGAGCAGTACTTC.

This chain uses TRBV7-2 with TRBJ2-1; D might be TRBD1 or TRBD2, each matching 5 bases. CDR3 size: 14 residues. CDR1 is SGHTA and CDR2 is FQGNSA in the germline V gene. V was pared by 4 bases and J by 3 bases, with 10 bases between. CDR3 loop: CASSSGTNYNEQFF. The CDR3 bases are TGTGCCAGCAGCTCAGGGACCAACTACAATGAGCAGTTCTTC. The variable domain in full, with the rest retrieved from reference TRBV7-2 and TRBJ2-1, is GAGVSQSPSNKVTEKGKDVELRCDPISGHTALYWYRQSLGQGLEFLIYFQGNSAPDKSGLPSDRFSAERTGGSVSTLTIQRTQQEDSAVYLCASSSGTNYNEQFFGPGTRLTVL.

The J gene is TRBJ2-1, the V gene TRBV11-2; D remains ambiguous. Looked up from germline, CDR1 is SGHAT and CDR2 is FQNNGV. The CDR3 sequence is 15 residues long. V dropped 1 base and J dropped 3 bases, with 10 bases sitting between them. This CDR3 reads CASSLVGPLYNEQFF. Written as DNA, the CDR3 is TGTGCCAGCAGCTTAGTCGGACCGCTCTACAATGAGCAGTTCTTC.

The rearrangement uses TRBV28 and TRBJ2-7, with 7 bases identical to TRBD1. The trim removed 2 bases at V and 5 bases at J, leaving 9 bases unmatched. Germline loops: CDR1 MDHEN, CDR2 SYDVKM. This CDR3 has 15 residues. CDR3 protein: CASSLLGRGSDEQYF. CDR3 DNA: TGTGCCAGCAGTTTACTTGGCAGGGGGAGCGACGAGCAGTACTTC.

The chain recombines TRBV6-4 with TRBJ1-1; perhaps TRBD1 as D (6 bases). V lost 6 bases to trimming and J lost 1 base, with 12 bases between them. CDR3 size: 14 residues. The germline CDR1 and CDR2 sequences are MRHNA and SNTAGT. CDR3 in DNA: TGTGCCAGCAGCCCTTCACAGGGGAACACTGAAGCTTTCTTT. This encodes CASSPSQGNTEAFF.

In this sample, this clonotype turned up once. The genes are TRBV25-1 and TRBJ2-7; 11 nucleotides line up with TRBD2. The CDR3 is 16 residues long. In germline, CDR1 is MGHDK, CDR2 SYGVNS. With V trimmed by 4 bases and J by 2 bases, 7 bases remained unmatched. DNA of the CDR3: TGTGCCAGCAGTGGAGGACTAGCGGGCCTTACCTACGAGCAGTACTTC. This gives the protein CASSGGLAGLTYEQYF.

The V and J genes are TRBV18 and TRBJ1-2; possible D gene TRBD1, 6 bases. The CDR3 consists of 13 residues. V was pared by 2 bases and J by 4 bases, with 8 bases between. Germline assignment: CDR1 KGHSH and CDR2 LQKENI. CDR3 in DNA: TGTGCCAGCTCACCAACAGGGTTCTATGGCTACACCTTC. It specifies CASSPTGFYGYTF.

This chain links TRBV4-1 with TRBJ2-5; 12 positions match TRBD2. Germline V gene lookup returns CDR1 MGHRA and CDR2 YSYEKL. V trimming: 0 bases; J trimming: 4 bases; junction bases outside the gene matches: 9. This CDR3 comprises 18 residues. The CDR3 spells CASSQDIRLAGDVETQYF. The CDR3 DNA sequence: TGCGCCAGCAGCCAAGACATCCGACTAGCGGGAGATGTAGAGACCCAGTACTTC.

This chain uses TRBV29-1 with TRBJ2-7; 9 bases map to TRBD1. With 6 bases clipped from V and 5 bases from J, the junction kept 11 bases outside the gene matches. The CDR3 has 14 residues. CDR1 is SQVTM, CDR2 ANQGSEA, per germline. The CDR3 sequence: CSVVTGQGWNEQYF. The CDR3 DNA reads TGCAGCGTCGTAACGGGACAGGGATGGAACGAGCAGTACTTC.

This clonotype was seen only once. The J gene is TRBJ1-6, the V gene TRBV20-1, with 9 bases matching TRBD1. J was trimmed by 13 bases and V by 0 bases; bases with no gene match: 10. The CDR3 runs 15 residues. Germline CDR1 DFQATT, CDR2 SNEGSKA (reference sequence). CDR3: CSARDFGTGRSPLHF. DNA of the CDR3: TGCAGTGCTAGAGATTTCGGGACAGGGAGGAGCCCCCTCCACTTT.

The V gene is TRBV3-1, the J gene TRBJ2-1; D not certain. Deletions cut 9 bases from V and 3 bases from J, with 18 bases between. CDR1 and CDR2 (germline): LGHDT, YNNKEL (reference sequence). The CDR3 sequence is 15 residues long. CDR3 in amino acids: CASSPSLPGYNEQFF. The CDR3 DNA follows: TGTGCCAGTTCCCCAAGTCTCCCAGGCTACAATGAGCAGTTCTTC.

V and J are TRBV9 and TRBJ2-3; 7 nucleotides align to TRBD2. This CDR3 region has 16 residues. Trimming removed 0 bases from V and 2 bases from J; junction bases left unmatched: 6. Germline loops: CDR1 SGDLS, CDR2 YYNGEE. The CDR3 region has the DNA TGTGCCAGCAGCGTAGGTTTTGGGACTACCACAGATACGCAGTATTTT. It encodes CASSVGFGTTTDTQYF.

The chain links TRBV28 to TRBJ2-3; possibly TRBD1 or TRBD2 for D (5 bases each). CDR1 and CDR2 (germline): MDHEN, SYDVKM. The CDR3 is 16 amino acids. Trimming stripped 6 bases from V and 5 bases from J, with 21 bases between. CDR3 loop: CASSLMGTVGRDTQYF. The CDR3 coding sequence is TGTGCCAGCAGCTTGATGGGGACCGTCGGTAGAGATACGCAGTATTTT.

This clonotype was detected a few times. The rearrangement links TRBV7-2 to TRBJ2-3; 10 bases map to TRBD2. The CDR3 consists of 16 residues. Per the germline V gene, CDR1 is SGHTA and CDR2 is FQGNSA. After removal of 1 base from V and 3 bases from J, the junction contained 4 bases not matched to a gene. The CDR3 DNA follows: TGTGCCAGCAGCTTAGGTTTAGCGGGAGGTACAGATACGCAGTATTTT. Translating it yields CASSLGLAGGTDTQYF.

The rearrangement links TRBV25-1 to TRBJ2-1; tentatively, D is TRBD2 (5 bases). Trimming left V 4 bases short and J 6 bases short, with 10 bases between. This CDR3 is 13 amino acids long. Germline lookup yields CDR1 MGHDK and CDR2 SYGVNS. As DNA, the CDR3 is TGTGCCAGCAGTGGTGGAAGCGGCAATGAGCAGTTCTTC. As protein: CASSGGSGNEQFF.